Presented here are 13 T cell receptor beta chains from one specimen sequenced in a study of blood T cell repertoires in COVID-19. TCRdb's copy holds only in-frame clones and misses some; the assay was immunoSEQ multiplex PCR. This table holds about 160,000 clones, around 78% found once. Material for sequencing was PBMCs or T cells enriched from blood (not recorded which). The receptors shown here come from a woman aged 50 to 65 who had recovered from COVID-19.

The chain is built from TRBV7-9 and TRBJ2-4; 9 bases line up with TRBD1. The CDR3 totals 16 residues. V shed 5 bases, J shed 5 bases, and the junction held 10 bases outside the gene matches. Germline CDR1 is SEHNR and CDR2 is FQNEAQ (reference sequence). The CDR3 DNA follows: TGTGCCAGCAGCCGTACCGGGACAGGGTACCAAAACATTCAGTACTTC. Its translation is CASSRTGTGYQNIQYF. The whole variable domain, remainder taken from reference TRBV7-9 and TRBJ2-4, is DTGVSQNPRHKITKRGQNVTFRCDPISEHNRLYWYRQTLGQGPEFLTYFQNEAQLEKSRLLSDRFSAERPKGSFSTLEIQRTEQGDSAMYLCASSRTGTGYQNIQYFGAGTRLSVL.

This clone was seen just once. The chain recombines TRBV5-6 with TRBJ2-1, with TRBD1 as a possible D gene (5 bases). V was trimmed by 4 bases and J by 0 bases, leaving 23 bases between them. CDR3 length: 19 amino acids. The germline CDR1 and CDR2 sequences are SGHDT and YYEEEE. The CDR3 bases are TGTGCCAGCAGCCCCCTGTTCGAAGGGGCCATATCCTCCTACAATGAGCAGTTCTTC. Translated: CASSPLFEGAISSYNEQFF.

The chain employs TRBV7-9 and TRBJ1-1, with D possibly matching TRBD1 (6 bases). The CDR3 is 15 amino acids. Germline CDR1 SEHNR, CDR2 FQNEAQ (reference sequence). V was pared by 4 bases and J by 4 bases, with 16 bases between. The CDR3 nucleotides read TGTGCCAGCAGCTCTACAGGGAGCCTAGCCACTGAAGCTTTCTTT. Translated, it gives CASSSTGSLATEAFF.

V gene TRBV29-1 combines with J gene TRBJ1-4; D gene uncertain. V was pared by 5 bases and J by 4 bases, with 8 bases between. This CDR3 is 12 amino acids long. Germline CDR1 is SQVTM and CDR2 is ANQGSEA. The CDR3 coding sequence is TGCAGCGTTTCCGGGGATAATGAAAAACTGTTTTTT. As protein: CSVSGDNEKLFF.

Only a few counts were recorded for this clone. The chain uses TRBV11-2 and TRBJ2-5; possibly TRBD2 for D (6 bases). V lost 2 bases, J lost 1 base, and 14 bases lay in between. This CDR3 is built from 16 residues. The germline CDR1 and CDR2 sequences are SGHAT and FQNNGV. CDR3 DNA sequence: TGTGCCAGCAGCTTATTAGGCGGGAAGCTCCAAGAGACCCAGTACTTC. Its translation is CASSLLGGKLQETQYF. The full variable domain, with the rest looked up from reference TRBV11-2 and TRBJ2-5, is EAGVAQSPRYKIIEKRQSVAFWCNPISGHATLYWYQQILGQGPKLLIQFQNNGVVDDSQLPKDRFSAERLKGVDSTLKIQPAKLEDSAVYLCASSLLGGKLQETQYFGPGTRLLVL.

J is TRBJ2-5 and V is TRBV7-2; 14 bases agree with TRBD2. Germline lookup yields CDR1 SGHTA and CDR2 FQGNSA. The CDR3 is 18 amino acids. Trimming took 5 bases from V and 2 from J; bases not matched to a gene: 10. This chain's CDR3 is CASSPRLAGGPDQETQYF. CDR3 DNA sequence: TGTGCCAGCAGCCCCCGACTAGCGGGAGGGCCGGATCAAGAGACCCAGTACTTC.

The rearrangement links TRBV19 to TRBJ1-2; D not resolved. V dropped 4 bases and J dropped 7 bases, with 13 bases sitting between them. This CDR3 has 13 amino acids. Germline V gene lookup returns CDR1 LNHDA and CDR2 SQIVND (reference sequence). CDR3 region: CASSRRFEGGYTF. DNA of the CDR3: TGTGCCAGTAGTAGGCGATTCGAGGGTGGCTACACCTTC.

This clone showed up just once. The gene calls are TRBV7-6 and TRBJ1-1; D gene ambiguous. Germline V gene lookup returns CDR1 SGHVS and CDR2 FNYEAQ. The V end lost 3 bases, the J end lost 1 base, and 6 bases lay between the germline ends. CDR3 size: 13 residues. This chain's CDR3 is CASSLLANTEAFF. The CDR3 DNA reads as TGTGCCAGCAGCTTGCTAGCGAACACTGAAGCTTTCTTT. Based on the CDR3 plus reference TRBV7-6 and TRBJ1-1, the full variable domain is GAGVSQSPRYKVTKRGQDVALRCDPISGHVSLYWYRQALGQGPEFLTYFNYEAQQDKSGLPNDRFSAERPEGSISTLTIQRTEQRDSAMYRCASSLLANTEAFFGQGTRLTVV.

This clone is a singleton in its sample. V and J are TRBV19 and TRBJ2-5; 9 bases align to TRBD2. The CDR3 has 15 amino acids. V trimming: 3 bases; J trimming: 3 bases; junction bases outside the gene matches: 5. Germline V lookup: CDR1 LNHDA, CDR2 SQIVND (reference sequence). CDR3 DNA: TGTGCCAGTAGTATTCAGGCTAGCGGGGAAGAGACCCAGTACTTC. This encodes CASSIQASGEETQYF.

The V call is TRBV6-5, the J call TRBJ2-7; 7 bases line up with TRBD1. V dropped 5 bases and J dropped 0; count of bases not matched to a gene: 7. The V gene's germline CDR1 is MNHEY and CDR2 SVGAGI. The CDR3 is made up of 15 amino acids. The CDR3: CASSPSTGSSYEQYV. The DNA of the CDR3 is TGTGCCAGCAGTCCCTCGACAGGGAGCTCCTACGAGCAGTACGTC.

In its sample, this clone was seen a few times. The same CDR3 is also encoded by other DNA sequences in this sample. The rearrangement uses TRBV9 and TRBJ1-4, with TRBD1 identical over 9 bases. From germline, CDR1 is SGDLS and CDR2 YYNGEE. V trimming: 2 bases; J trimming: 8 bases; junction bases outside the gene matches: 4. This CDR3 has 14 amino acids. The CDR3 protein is CASSVTGGNEKLFF. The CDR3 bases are TGTGCCAGCAGCGTGACAGGGGGGAACGAAAAACTGTTTTTT.

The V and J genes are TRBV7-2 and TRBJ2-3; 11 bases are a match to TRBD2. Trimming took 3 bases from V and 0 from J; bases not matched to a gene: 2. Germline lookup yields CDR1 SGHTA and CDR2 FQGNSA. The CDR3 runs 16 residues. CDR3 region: CASSLRTSGSTDTQYF. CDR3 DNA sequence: TGTGCCAGCAGCTTGAGGACTAGCGGGAGCACAGATACGCAGTATTTT.

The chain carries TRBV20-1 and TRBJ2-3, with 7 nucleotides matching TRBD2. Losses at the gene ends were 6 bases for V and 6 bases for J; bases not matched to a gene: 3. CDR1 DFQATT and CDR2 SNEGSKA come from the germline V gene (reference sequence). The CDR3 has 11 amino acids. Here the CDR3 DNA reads TGCAGTGCCAAACTAGCGGATACGCAGTATTTT. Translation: CSAKLADTQYF.